This T cell receptor beta chain was captured by sequencing in a study of T cell responses to AZD1222 COVID-19 vaccine. V was shortened by 3 bases and J by 7 bases, with 18 bases between the two germline ends. Germline CDR1 LGHNA, CDR2 YNFKEQ. This CDR3 is 15 amino acids long. Some clones are missing from TCRdb's copy, which holds only in-frame ones; the method was immunoSEQ multiplex PCR. This sample carries around 92,000 clones, about nine tenths of them seen once, and the ten largest clones take 7.5%. Overall study findings and caveats: Clonal diversity was possibly underestimated, and the donors were mostly white British, with more females. Repertoire sampling was restricted to post-peak T cell response timepoints.

Turning to this clone: Its antigen is undetermined.

The rearrangement uses TRBV4-2 and TRBJ2-5, with D maybe TRBD1 (6 bases). The origin of this receptor is an adult in good health. The source was peripheral blood, collected on day 0 of AZD1222 vaccination. This CDR3 is CASSQGTPPPGTQYF. The CDR3 coding sequence is TGTGCCAGCAGCCAGGGGACACCCCCCCCGGGGACCCAGTACTTC.